This entry lists 32 T cell receptor beta chains sequenced from one sample in a study of shared clonotypes between healthy human individuals. Using immunoSEQ multiplex PCR, the repertoire was profiled, and TCRdb retains in-frame clones only, with some absent. The sample lists approximately 95,000 clones, around two thirds occurring once. Sequenced sample: memory CD8+ T cells sorted from blood. Subset of the sample: CD45RO+ cells pooled with CCR7-negative TemRA cells. Receptor source: a man aged 30 to 45 in good health.

Worth noting for this clone: Other DNA sequences of this sample code for an identical CDR3. The J gene is TRBJ2-5, the V gene TRBV7-2, with unresolved D. The V and J ends lost 0 bases and 0 bases respectively, with 5 bases between them. This CDR3 is 14 amino acids long. Germline CDR1 and CDR2: SGHTA and FQGNSA. CDR3 bases: TGTGCCAGCAGCTTAGCTGGGTACCAAGAGACCCAGTACTTC. It is translated as CASSLAGYQETQYF.

This rearrangement joins TRBV2 to TRBJ2-1, with D perhaps TRBD2 (5 bases). Per the germline V gene, CDR1 is SNHLY and CDR2 is FYNNEI. This CDR3 is built from 13 residues. Trimming pared 6 bases from V and 8 bases from J, leaving 14 bases between. CDR3 nucleotide sequence: TGTGCCAGCAGCCTGGACTGGTACTATGAGCAGTTCTTC. Residues: CASSLDWYYEQFF.

CDR3 bases: TGCGCCAGCAGCTTGACCCCTAGCGCCGCAAGGTGGGAGCAGTACTTC. This gives the protein CASSLTPSAARWEQYF. The chain is built from TRBV5-1 and TRBJ2-7; D perhaps matches TRBD2 (6 bases). CDR3 size: 16 residues. Germline V gene sequence: CDR1 SGHRS, CDR2 YFSETQ. Between the trimmed V and J ends, which lost 1 base and 7 bases, there was a span of 21 bases.

This chain uses TRBV28 with TRBJ2-1; TRBD2 matches 7 bases. There are 14 residues in the CDR3. The trim removed 6 bases at V and 7 bases at J, leaving 9 bases unmatched. From germline, CDR1 is MDHEN and CDR2 SYDVKM. DNA of the CDR3: TGTGCCAGCAGATTAGCGGGCGGGAGTAATGAGCAGTTCTTC. It translates to CASRLAGGSNEQFF.

This clone was seen once. This chain joins TRBV28 and TRBJ1-1; D gene ambiguous. Per germline, CDR1 MDHEN and CDR2 SYDVKM. Trimming left V 4 bases short and J 2 bases short, with 11 bases between. The CDR3 is 14 residues long. CDR3: CASSSPTQNTEAFF. The CDR3, as DNA: TGTGCCAGCAGTTCACCGACACAAAACACTGAAGCTTTCTTT.

The V gene is TRBV7-9, the J gene TRBJ2-7; D unclear. This CDR3 contains 15 residues. Per the germline V gene, CDR1 is SEHNR and CDR2 is FQNEAQ (reference sequence). Trimming took off 1 base at V and 4 bases at J, with 14 bases between the two ends. The CDR3 is CASSLVGMGLYEQYF. The CDR3 bases are TGTGCCAGCAGCTTAGTAGGGATGGGCTTGTACGAGCAGTACTTC. Using reference TRBV7-9 and TRBJ2-7 for the parts outside the CDR3, the full variable domain is DTGVSQNPRHKITKRGQNVTFRCDPISEHNRLYWYRQTLGQGPEFLTYFQNEAQLEKSRLLSDRFSAERPKGSFSTLEIQRTEQGDSAMYLCASSLVGMGLYEQYFGPGTRLTVT.

This chain joins TRBV28 and TRBJ1-1; 9 bases align to TRBD1. Trimming cost V 4 bases and J 7 bases; bases outside gene matches: 16. The CDR3 has 17 amino acids. CDR1 is MDHEN and CDR2 is SYDVKM in the germline V gene. The CDR3 sequence is CASSSPTGGRGRFEAFF. Written as DNA, the CDR3 is TGTGCCAGCAGTTCTCCCACAGGGGGCCGTGGCAGGTTTGAAGCTTTCTTT.

V gene TRBV7-9 combines with J gene TRBJ2-7, with D perhaps matching TRBD1 or TRBD2 (5 bases each). The CDR3 loop spans 13 amino acids. The ends were cut back, 9 bases at V and 0 bases at J, with 12 bases in the middle. Germline CDR1 SEHNR, CDR2 FQNEAQ (reference sequence). The CDR3 nucleotides are TGTGCCAGTGAAGGGACCTACTCCTACGAGCAGTACTTC. This sequence encodes CASEGTYSYEQYF.

The sample holds one count of this clone. The chain employs TRBV18 and TRBJ1-5, with D possibly matching TRBD1 (6 bases). The CDR3 consists of 17 residues. Looked up from germline, CDR1 is KGHSH and CDR2 is LQKENI. V was cut by 0 bases and J by 2 bases, with 14 bases left in between. The CDR3 nucleotides are TGTGCCAGCTCACCACCGGGGGCTGGGGGCCGCAATCAGCCCCAGCATTTT. This encodes CASSPPGAGGRNQPQHF.

This clone appeared many times. V is TRBV7-8 and J is TRBJ1-4; D may be TRBD1 (6 bases). The germline gives CDR1 SGHVS, CDR2 FQNEAQ. The V end lost 7 bases, the J end lost 8 bases, and 29 bases lay between the germline ends. This CDR3 comprises 18 residues. The CDR3 DNA reads as TGTGCCAGCACCGCGACGCCCGACGGGGGCGATAGTGGAGAAAAACTGTTTTTT. Residues: CASTATPDGGDSGEKLFF.

This clone was counted only a few times. At one end, the junction sequence differs from germline, possibly due to a read error. This rearrangement joins TRBV7-7 to TRBJ2-5; D gene uncertain. Germline CDR1 is SSHAT and CDR2 is FNYEAQ (reference sequence). This CDR3 spans 15 amino acids. CDR3 residues: CASSLVIGPQETQYF. The CDR3 DNA follows: TGTGCTAGCAGCCTAGTGATTGGGCCCCAAGAGACCCAGTACTTC.

Notes on this clone: A far larger clone is just one base off, so this is likely a read error. The sample has other DNA sequences that encode this CDR3 too. V gene TRBV7-6 combines with J gene TRBJ1-1; D possibly corresponds to TRBD1 (5 bases). The CDR3 length is 14 residues. Germline values: CDR1 SGHVS, CDR2 FNYEAQ. The CDR3 nucleotides are TGTGCCAGCAGCTTAAGTTCGGGGGGAACTGAGGCTTTCTTT. Residues: CASSLSSGGTEAFF.

This chain links TRBV6-5 with TRBJ1-1; D remains ambiguous. Germline V gene sequence: CDR1 MNHEY, CDR2 SVGAGI. V lost 5 bases to trimming and J lost 1 base, with 11 bases between them. This CDR3 contains 14 residues. The DNA of the CDR3 is TGTGCCAGCAGTCCTTTTTCCGGGAACACTGAAGCTTTCTTT. Translation gives CASSPFSGNTEAFF.

A few counts support this clone. The V gene is TRBV25-1, the J gene TRBJ1-1; the match to TRBD1 covers 8 bases. V lost 4 bases and J lost 5; bases outside the gene matches: 9. The CDR3 consists of 15 residues. CDR1 and CDR2 from the germline V gene are MGHDK and SYGVNS. CDR3 amino acids: CASSGARGRGTEAFF. For the CDR3, the DNA is TGTGCCAGCAGTGGGGCCAGGGGGCGCGGGACTGAAGCTTTCTTT.

This chain connects TRBV9 to TRBJ1-1; a possible D gene is TRBD1 (5 bases). Looked up from germline, CDR1 is SGDLS and CDR2 is YYNGEE. V dropped 2 bases and J dropped 4 bases, with 9 bases sitting between them. CDR3 length: 13 residues. CDR3 loop: CASSVRGGTEAFF. CDR3 bases: TGTGCCAGCAGCGTGCGGGGGGGCACTGAAGCTTTCTTT. Full variable domain (rest looked up from reference TRBV9 and TRBJ1-1): DSGVTQTPKHLITATGQRVTLRCSPRSGDLSVYWYQQSLDQGLQFLIQYYNGEERAKGNILERFSAQQFPDLHSELNLSSLELGDSALYFCASSVRGGTEAFFGQGTRLTVV.

About this clone itself: The sample has other DNA sequences that encode this CDR3 too. The genes are TRBV4-2 and TRBJ2-7; D unclear. The germline V gene encodes CDR1 LGHNA and CDR2 YNFKEQ. The CDR3 is 12 residues long. V was shortened by 0 bases and J by 6 bases, with 6 bases between the two germline ends. The CDR3 sequence is CASSQEGSEQYF. The CDR3 nucleotides read TGTGCCAGCAGCCAAGAGGGGTCCGAGCAGTACTTC.

The V call is TRBV7-3, the J call TRBJ2-1, with TRBD1 matching 8 bases. Germline V CDR1 and CDR2: SGHTA, FQGTGA. The CDR3 consists of 16 residues. V gave up 5 bases and J gave up 2 bases; unmatched junction bases: 8. This CDR3 reads CASSPKDRVTYNEQFF. The CDR3 DNA reads as TGTGCCAGCAGCCCGAAGGACAGGGTTACCTACAATGAGCAGTTCTTC.

This clone was observed a single time. This chain joins TRBV25-1 and TRBJ1-3, with D perhaps TRBD1 (6 bases). CDR3 size: 17 residues. Trimming took 4 bases from V and 2 from J, leaving 18 bases between them. CDR1 is MGHDK and CDR2 is SYGVNS in the germline V gene. The CDR3 coding sequence is TGTGCCAGCAGTGGGCGTTTTACAGGGTTCACTGGAAACACCATATATTTT. This codes for CASSGRFTGFTGNTIYF.

The chain combines TRBV9 with TRBJ2-5; weak D call: TRBD1 (6 bases). The germline CDR1 and CDR2 sequences are SGDLS and YYNGEE. This CDR3 region has 14 residues. Trimming pared 3 bases from V and 5 bases from J, leaving 14 bases between. Written as DNA, the CDR3 is TGTGCCAGCAGCGCGACAGGTCAGGGGGAGACCCAGTACTTC. Translation gives CASSATGQGETQYF.

CDR3 sequence: CASSSGAGLAWETQYF. DNA for the CDR3: TGTGCCAGTAGTTCCGGGGCGGGACTAGCATGGGAGACCCAGTACTTC. The J gene is TRBJ2-5, the V gene TRBV19; TRBD2 aligns across 9 bases. Germline loops: CDR1 LNHDA, CDR2 SQIVND (reference sequence). This CDR3 spans 16 amino acids. Unmatched junction bases numbered 12, after V lost 5 bases and J lost 5 bases.

The chain has TRBV5-5 and TRBJ1-1; D is undetermined. The V end was cut by 2 bases, the J end by 5 bases, with 19 bases between. The germline V gene encodes CDR1 SGHKS and CDR2 YYEKEE (reference sequence). This CDR3 has 16 residues. In DNA form, the CDR3 reads TGTGCCAGCAGCTTTACCGGGATCCAGACGGGGACTGAAGCTTTCTTT. Protein sequence: CASSFTGIQTGTEAFF.

This rearrangement joins TRBV5-4 to TRBJ2-7; D unresolved. The CDR3 loop spans 11 amino acids. Between the trimmed V and J ends, which lost 0 bases and 2 bases, there was a span of 0 bases. Germline V CDR1 and CDR2: SGHNT, YYREEE (reference sequence). CDR3 loop: CASSLAYEQYF. The CDR3 nucleotides read TGTGCCAGCAGCTTGGCCTACGAGCAGTACTTC.

CDR3 DNA: TGTGCCAGCAGTCCCAATTCGAACACCGGGGAGCTGTTTTTT. Amino acids: CASSPNSNTGELFF. The J gene is TRBJ2-2, the V gene TRBV2; D not resolved. The V gene's germline CDR1 is SNHLY and CDR2 FYNNEI. This CDR3 is built from 14 residues. Trimming shortened V by 5 bases and J by 0 bases, and 7 bases separated the two germline ends. Complete variable domain (other parts from reference TRBV2 and TRBJ2-2): EPEVTQTPSHQVTQMGQEVILRCVPISNHLYFYWYRQILGQKVEFLVSFYNNEISEKSEIFDDQFSVERPDGSNFTLKIRSTKLEDSAMYFCASSPNSNTGELFFGEGSRLTVL.

The rearrangement uses TRBV5-5 and TRBJ2-7; TRBD1 matches at 9 bases. V lost 4 bases, J lost 3 bases, and 8 bases stayed unmatched. There are 15 residues in the CDR3. CDR1 and CDR2 from the germline V gene are SGHKS and YYEKEE (reference sequence). For the CDR3, the DNA is TGTGCCAGCAGCCAAAGTGAGGACAGGGGCTACGAGCAGTACTTC. Residues: CASSQSEDRGYEQYF.

This clone was counted a few times. The chain has TRBV2 and TRBJ1-2; TRBD1 agrees at 10 bases. CDR1 and CDR2 from the germline V gene are SNHLY and FYNNEI. The CDR3 is 18 residues long. V shed 8 bases, J shed 1 base, and the junction held 16 bases outside the gene matches. Here the CDR3 reads CASPQTGGQGFLNYGYTF. CDR3 DNA: TGTGCCAGCCCCCAAACTGGGGGACAGGGGTTCCTTAACTATGGCTACACCTTC.

The V and J genes are TRBV19 and TRBJ2-1; 9 bases agree with TRBD2. There are 15 residues in the CDR3. V lost 6 bases, J lost 9 bases, and 12 bases stayed unmatched. Germline V gives CDR1 LNHDA, CDR2 SQIVND (reference sequence). In nucleotides, the CDR3 is TGTGCCAGTAGCATTGTTAGCGGGAGAGCAGCTGAGCAGTTCTTC. Amino acids: CASSIVSGRAAEQFF.

The chain links TRBV11-2 to TRBJ2-5, with D possibly matching TRBD2 (5 bases). CDR1 SGHAT and CDR2 FQNNGV come from the germline V gene. The CDR3 sequence is 14 residues long. The germline V and J ends were trimmed by 1 base and 5 bases, with 11 bases remaining between them. The CDR3 DNA is TGTGCCAGCAGCTTAGGTGTGGGCGGGGAGACCCAGTACTTC. Its translation is CASSLGVGGETQYF.

The chain recombines TRBV9 with TRBJ2-3; D not certain. The V and J ends lost 0 bases and 1 base respectively, with 9 bases between them. This CDR3 contains 15 residues. CDR1 and CDR2 from the germline V gene are SGDLS and YYNGEE. The CDR3 is CASSVVGSRTDTQYF. The CDR3 DNA sequence: TGTGCCAGCAGCGTAGTCGGTAGTCGCACAGATACGCAGTATTTT.

The V and J genes are TRBV28 and TRBJ2-5; maybe TRBD2 (5 bases). The CDR3 has 16 amino acids. Germline CDR1 reads MDHEN; CDR2 reads SYDVKM. V was trimmed by 3 bases and J by 0 bases, leaving 14 bases between them. The CDR3 DNA reads as TGTGCCAGCAGTTTGGGAATAACCGGGGACCAAGAGACCCAGTACTTC. It encodes CASSLGITGDQETQYF.

The chain is built from TRBV5-6 and TRBJ1-1; D is uncertain. CDR1 is SGHDT, CDR2 YYEEEE, per germline. The CDR3 totals 11 residues. Deletions cut 0 bases from V and 6 bases from J, with 3 bases between. CDR3 coding DNA: TGTGCCAGCAGCTTGGAGGCTGAAGCTTTCTTT. Translated, it gives CASSLEAEAFF.

The table lists this clone with many counts. The rearrangement links TRBV6-5 to TRBJ1-2, with 8 bases aligning to TRBD1. V lost 6 bases to trimming and J lost 6 bases; unmatched junction nucleotides: 6. CDR1 and CDR2 from the germline V gene are MNHEY and SVGAGI. The CDR3 spans 13 residues. The CDR3 DNA is TGTGCCAGCAGCACACAGGGGGGGAATGGCTACACCTTC. It yields the protein CASSTQGGNGYTF.

The V and J genes are TRBV7-6 and TRBJ2-1; the D gene is possibly TRBD2 (7 bases). V was cut by 5 bases and J by 7 bases, with 18 bases left in between. The CDR3 has 15 residues. Germline V gene data show CDR1 as SGHVS and CDR2 as FNYEAQ. CDR3 in amino acids: CASSLVGGGENEQFF. The CDR3 nucleotides are TGTGCCAGCAGCCTGGTAGGGGGAGGGGAAAATGAGCAGTTCTTC.